The rows below give T cell receptor beta chains drawn from one sample of a study of blood T cell repertoires in COVID-19. Clones were sequenced by immunoSEQ multiplex PCR, and TCRdb holds only the in-frame ones, with some missing. The sample carries 100,000 to 150,000 clones, over 75% recorded once. The sequencing sample was made of peripheral blood. These receptors were taken from a man aged 45-60 years with acute or convalescent COVID-19. Both conserved end residues are part of each CDR3. Fields, in order: clone size, D gene, J gene, V gene, CDR3 protein, CDR3 DNA. D genes are given only for firm matches. Clone size is given for some rows only: seen once, a few or many times, or a class if the clone is expanded.

NA	TRBD1	TRBJ1-2	TRBV2	CASSEGTGSRYTF	TGTGCCAGCAGTGAAGGGACAGGGTCCCGCTACACCTTC
NA	TRBD1	TRBJ1-1	TRBV7-9	CASSAYRTGGANTEAFF	TGTGCCAGCAGCGCCTACAGGACAGGGGGGGCGAACACTGAAGCTTTCTTT
NA	NA	TRBJ1-6	TRBV6-5	CASSYTGPGGSPLHF	TGTGCCAGCAGTTATACTGGACCGGGGGGTTCACCCCTCCACTTT
once	TRBD1	TRBJ1-5	TRBV10-3	CAISESEGAWGQPQHF	TGTGCCATCAGTGAGTCTGAGGGGGCGTGGGGTCAGCCCCAGCATTTT
NA	TRBD2	TRBJ2-1	TRBV2	CASSAGTSSINEQFF	TGTGCCAGCAGCGCCGGGACTAGCTCTATCAATGAGCAGTTCTTC
once	NA	TRBJ1-2	TRBV12-2	CASRFGQGGWGGYTF	TGTGCAAGTCGCTTTGGACAGGGGGGCTGGGGTGGCTACACCTTC
NA	TRBD1	TRBJ2-1	TRBV29-1	CSVRTGQQFF	TGCAGCGTTCGGACAGGGCAGCAGTTCTTC
NA	NA	TRBJ1-5	TRBV19	CASRGQGLGVEPQHF	TGTGCCAGTAGAGGCCAGGGACTAGGGGTAGAGCCCCAGCATTTT
NA	TRBD2	TRBJ2-1	TRBV6-2/TRBV6-3	CASSYMGLAGGGNEQFF	TGTGCCAGCAGTTACATGGGACTAGCGGGAGGAGGCAATGAGCAGTTCTTC
NA	TRBD1	TRBJ1-2	TRBV19	CATRDSYGYTF	TGTGCCACCCGGGACAGCTATGGCTACACCTTC
NA	NA	TRBJ2-7	TRBV5-1	CASSLTGLPNEQYF	TGCGCCAGCAGCTTAACAGGTTTGCCTAATGAGCAGTACTTC
few	TRBD1	TRBJ1-2	TRBV6-4	CASSDWTGDGYTF	TGTGCCAGCAGTGACTGGACAGGGGATGGCTACACCTTC
NA	TRBD1	TRBJ1-5	TRBV6-1	CASSENRGGNQPQHF	TGTGCCAGCAGTGAAAACAGGGGCGGCAATCAGCCCCAGCATTTT
NA	NA	TRBJ1-1	TRBV6-6	CASRWGANTEAFF	TGTGCCAGCAGATGGGGCGCGAACACTGAAGCTTTCTTT
NA	NA	TRBJ1-2	TRBV7-2	CASTITQGNYGYTF	TGTGCCAGCACCATCACACAGGGTAACTATGGCTACACCTTC
NA	TRBD2	TRBJ2-1	TRBV14	CASSQVGLANEQFF	TGTGCCAGCAGCCAAGTGGGACTAGCCAATGAGCAGTTCTTC
NA	NA	TRBJ2-1	TRBV11-3	CASSLGGTYNEQFF	TGTGCCAGCAGCTTAGGAGGGACCTACAATGAGCAGTTCTTC
NA	NA	TRBJ1-2	TRBV28	CASSRLISSLYGYTF	TGTGCCAGCAGCCGCCTAATCTCTTCCCTCTATGGCTACACCTTC
NA	NA	TRBJ2-3	TRBV7-9	CASSLYSTDTQYF	TGTGCCAGCAGCTTATATAGCACAGATACGCAGTATTTT
NA	NA	TRBJ2-5	TRBV18	CASSPDSRTGEQYF	TGTGCCAGCTCACCAGACTCCCGGACTGGGGAGCAGTACTTC
NA	NA	TRBJ2-5	TRBV6-5	CASRDTGRETQYF	TGTGCCAGCAGAGACACAGGGAGAGAGACCCAGTACTTC
NA	TRBD1	TRBJ1-1	TRBV19	CASSKGLTQGPGGTEAFF	TGTGCCAGTAGTAAGGGGTTGACACAGGGACCAGGGGGGACTGAAGCTTTCTTT
NA	NA	TRBJ2-3	TRBV24-1	CATSDDPGLTQYF	TGTGCCACCAGTGACGATCCAGGGTTGACGCAGTATTTT
NA	TRBD2	TRBJ2-5	TRBV18	CASLRRSTSGEETQYF	TGTGCCAGCTTACGTAGATCGACTAGCGGGGAAGAGACCCAGTACTTC
NA	TRBD1	TRBJ2-1	TRBV9	CASRGTGNNEQFF	TGTGCCAGCAGAGGGACAGGGAACAATGAGCAGTTCTTC
NA	NA	TRBJ2-5	TRBV18	CASSPYRVQETQYF	TGTGCCAGCTCACCCTACAGGGTCCAAGAGACCCAGTACTTC
NA	NA	TRBJ2-1	TRBV6-4	CASSVIASTYNEQFF	TGTGCCAGCAGTGTTATAGCATCTACCTACAATGAGCAGTTCTTC
NA	NA	TRBJ1-1	TRBV12-5	CASGPNQGNTEAFF	TGTGCTAGTGGTCCAAACCAGGGAAATACTGAAGCTTTCTTT
NA	NA	TRBJ1-6	TRBV27	CASRSGASYNSPLHF	TGTGCCAGCAGGTCAGGGGCCTCCTATAATTCACCCCTCCACTTT
NA	TRBD1	TRBJ2-7	TRBV7-9	CASSPRQGSEQYF	TGTGCCAGCAGCCCACGACAGGGTTCCGAGCAGTACTTC
NA	TRBD1	TRBJ1-2	TRBV5-1	CASSKTGGVTYGYTF	TGCGCCAGCAGCAAGACAGGGGGAGTGACCTATGGCTACACCTTC
NA	NA	TRBJ2-1	TRBV11-2	CASSAGIGISNEQFF	TGTGCCAGCAGCGCGGGGATCGGGATATCAAATGAGCAGTTCTTC
NA	TRBD1	TRBJ2-1	TRBV24-1	CATSGTGTGYNEQFF	TGTGCCACCAGTGGCACCGGGACAGGCTACAATGAGCAGTTCTTC
NA	TRBD2	TRBJ2-1	TRBV5-1	CASSQFGGSNDEQFF	TGCGCCAGCAGCCAATTCGGCGGGAGTAATGATGAGCAGTTCTTC
once	NA	TRBJ1-2	TRBV2	CASSTDRFYGYTF	TGTGCCAGCAGCACGGACAGATTCTATGGCTACACCTTC
NA	TRBD1	TRBJ1-2	TRBV5-4	CASSLARTGTGLSGYTF	TGTGCCAGCAGCTTGGCTAGAACCGGGACAGGGTTAAGTGGCTACACCTTC
NA	NA	TRBJ1-2	TRBV7-2	CASSIGPNGYTF	TGTGCCAGCAGCATTGGGCCCAATGGCTACACCTTC
NA	NA	TRBJ1-5	TRBV7-2	CASSLEWQPQHF	TGTGCCAGCAGCTTGGAGTGGCAGCCCCAGCATTTT
NA	NA	TRBJ2-5	TRBV7-8	CASSSQRQETQYF	TGTGCCAGCAGCAGCCAGCGGCAAGAGACCCAGTACTTC
NA	NA	TRBJ1-2	TRBV5-8	CASSLSGARSGYTF	TGTGCCAGCAGCTTGTCAGGGGCGCGGTCCGGCTACACCTTC
few	TRBD1	TRBJ1-2	TRBV19	CASSPGTGGNYGYTF	TGTGCCAGTAGTCCAGGGACAGGGGGCAACTATGGCTACACCTTC
NA	TRBD1	TRBJ1-5	TRBV30	CAWSVLTGLNQPQHF	TGTGCCTGGAGTGTCTTGACAGGGTTAAATCAGCCCCAGCATTTT
NA	NA	TRBJ2-5	TRBV7-9	CASSLQETQYF	TGTGCCAGCAGCCTTCAAGAGACCCAGTACTTC
NA	NA	TRBJ2-5	TRBV18	CASSPPRRQETQYF	TGTGCCAGCTCACCACCGCGGAGACAAGAGACCCAGTACTTC
NA	TRBD1	TRBJ1-1	TRBV30	CAWNEGGQGVLEAFF	TGTGCCTGGAATGAGGGGGGACAGGGGGTTTTGGAAGCTTTCTTT
NA	NA	TRBJ1-2	TRBV18	CASSPTQADSGYTF	TGTGCCAGCTCACCTACCCAAGCAGACAGTGGCTACACCTTC